These 17 T cell receptor beta chains came from one sample sequenced in a study of beta chain features in type 1 diabetes. Study results and caveats: People with Type 1 diabetes carried modestly yet significantly shorter TCRB CDR3s in all four CD4+ subsets.

The isolated RNA, all of it, was reverse transcribed, so expressed TCRB transcripts were what got sequenced. The assay was immunoSEQ multiplex PCR, and TCRdb's table has in-frame clones only and misses some. The sample lists some 660,000 clones, around 15% seen once, with approximately 0.042% in the top ten. These receptors have no identified antigens. Input material: naive CD4+ T cells from blood. The source is a man in his late teens or twenties with type 1 diabetes.

This chain joins TRBV4-2 and TRBJ2-2; 10 bases line up with TRBD2. This CDR3 spans 18 amino acids. Germline V gene sequence: CDR1 LGHNA, CDR2 YNFKEQ. Trimming took 4 bases from V and 1 from J; bases not matched to a gene: 9. DNA of the CDR3: TGTGCCAGCAGCCTCTTCGGGGCTAGCGGGGGGAACACCGGGGAGCTGTTTTTT. This sequence encodes CASSLFGASGGNTGELFF.

There are a few counts of this clone. V and J are TRBV2 and TRBJ2-3; D possibly corresponds to TRBD1 (6 bases). Germline lookup yields CDR1 SNHLY and CDR2 FYNNEI. This CDR3 has 14 amino acids. V dropped 10 bases and J dropped 3 bases, with 17 bases sitting between them. Here the CDR3 DNA reads TGTGCCACCTCAACCACAGGGCGGACAGATACGCAGTATTTT. This gives the protein CATSTTGRTDTQYF.

The chain combines TRBV5-1 with TRBJ2-7; 10 bases are a match to TRBD1. This CDR3 is built from 14 residues. J was trimmed by 5 bases and V by 4 bases; bases with no gene match: 6. Germline values: CDR1 SGHRS, CDR2 YFSETQ. In DNA, the CDR3 is TGCGCCAGCAGCAACAGGGACAGGGGCGACGAGCAGTACTTC. Protein sequence: CASSNRDRGDEQYF.

The gene calls are TRBV9 and TRBJ2-6; TRBD1 matches at 10 bases. From germline, CDR1 is SGDLS and CDR2 YYNGEE. The V and J ends lost 4 bases and 1 base, in that order; junction bases with no gene match: 5. This CDR3 region has 17 residues. This CDR3 reads CASSPRDRGSGANVLTF. The DNA of the CDR3 is TGTGCCAGCAGCCCCCGGGACAGGGGTTCTGGGGCCAACGTCCTGACTTTC.

The chain employs TRBV7-3 and TRBJ2-6, with no clear D. Germline CDR1 SGHTA, CDR2 FQGTGA. Trimming cost V 3 bases and J 2 bases, with 8 bases left between them. CDR3 length: 15 amino acids. The CDR3 bases are TGTGCCAGCAGCTTGATGGGTACTGGGGCCAACGTCCTGACTTTC. As protein: CASSLMGTGANVLTF.

This clone has only a few counts. The chain uses TRBV29-1 and TRBJ2-7; 10 bases are shared with TRBD1. This CDR3 spans 16 amino acids. J lost 5 bases, V lost 6 bases, and 16 bases had no gene match. Germline CDR1 reads SQVTM; CDR2 reads ANQGSEA. The CDR3 here is CSVSMEGQGLKNEQYF. The DNA of the CDR3 is TGCAGCGTGAGTATGGAGGGACAGGGGTTAAAGAACGAGCAGTACTTC.

The chain links TRBV4-1 to TRBJ2-1; TRBD2 agrees at 9 bases. CDR1 and CDR2 (germline): MGHRA, YSYEKL. The CDR3 is 13 amino acids. Losses at the gene ends were 6 bases for V and 10 bases for J; bases not matched to a gene: 7. In DNA, the CDR3 is TGCGCCAGCAGGATTAGCGGGAGCGACGAGCAGTTCTTC. This sequence encodes CASRISGSDEQFF.

This clone showed up just a few times. This sequence joins TRBV5-1 and TRBJ2-7; 7 bases fit TRBD2. Per the germline V gene, CDR1 is SGHRS and CDR2 is YFSETQ. The trim removed 2 bases at V and 3 bases at J, leaving 5 bases unmatched. This CDR3 has 14 amino acids. CDR3 residues: CASSLGRDNYEQYF. CDR3 coding DNA: TGCGCCAGCAGCTTAGGGAGGGATAACTACGAGCAGTACTTC. The complete variable domain, with remaining parts taken from reference TRBV5-1 and TRBJ2-7, reads KAGVTQTPRYLIKTRGQQVTLSCSPISGHRSVSWYQQTPGQGLQFLFEYFSETQRNKGNFPGRFSGRQFSNSRSEMNVSTLELGDSALYLCASSLGRDNYEQYFGPGTRLTVT.

This chain links TRBV29-1 with TRBJ2-1; D is unclear. This CDR3 has 15 amino acids. V lost 3 bases and J 6 bases, leaving 18 bases between the germline ends. Germline CDR1 and CDR2: SQVTM and ANQGSEA. Here the CDR3 DNA reads TGCAGCGTTGATGAAGGGTCGCTTGGGTCCAATGAGCAGTTCTTC. Translated, it gives CSVDEGSLGSNEQFF.

This sequence joins TRBV28 and TRBJ2-1; the D gene is possibly TRBD1 (5 bases). The CDR3 has 14 residues. Germline V gives CDR1 MDHEN, CDR2 SYDVKM. Trimming shortened V by 7 bases and J by 4 bases, and 14 bases separated the two germline ends. The CDR3 bases are TGTGCCAGCAACGTAAAGGGGAAATACAATGAGCAGTTCTTC. It translates to CASNVKGKYNEQFF.

This sequence joins TRBV6-6 and TRBJ1-1, with 10 bases that match TRBD1. Germline loops: CDR1 MNHNY, CDR2 SVGAGI (reference sequence). The CDR3 totals 13 residues. V lost 6 bases and J lost 6; bases outside the gene matches: 4. The CDR3 sequence: CASRDRGLAEAFF. The CDR3 region has the DNA TGTGCCAGCAGAGACAGGGGGCTGGCTGAAGCTTTCTTT.

This chain links TRBV7-9 with TRBJ2-7, with 8 nucleotides matching TRBD1. Germline loops: CDR1 SEHNR, CDR2 FQNEAQ (reference sequence). The trim removed 4 bases at V and 5 bases at J, leaving 7 bases unmatched. This CDR3 spans 14 amino acids. The CDR3 DNA is TGTGCCAGCAGCTCTACAGGGGGGACCCACGAGCAGTACTTC. Protein: CASSSTGGTHEQYF. The full variable domain, its missing parts supplied by reference TRBV7-9 and TRBJ2-7, is DTGVSQNPRHKITKRGQNVTFRCDPISEHNRLYWYRQTLGQGPEFLTYFQNEAQLEKSRLLSDRFSAERPKGSFSTLEIQRTEQGDSAMYLCASSSTGGTHEQYFGPGTRLTVT.

The chain's CDR3 is CASGAPNYNEQFF. DNA of the CDR3: TGTGCCAGCGGGGCCCCAAACTACAATGAGCAGTTCTTC. The chain links TRBV28 to TRBJ2-1; maybe TRBD1 (5 bases). V was trimmed by 8 bases and J by 3 bases, leaving 11 bases between them. CDR1 is MDHEN, CDR2 SYDVKM, per germline. The CDR3 sequence is 13 residues long.

In this sample, this clone turned up a few times. V usage is TRBV28 and J usage is TRBJ1-1; possibly TRBD1 for D (6 bases). In germline, CDR1 is MDHEN, CDR2 SYDVKM. V was trimmed by 6 bases and J by 0 bases, leaving 20 bases between them. The CDR3 sequence is 17 residues long. The CDR3 sequence is CASSPPLRTVLNTEAFF. The DNA for the CDR3 is TGTGCCAGCAGCCCACCACTTCGGACAGTTCTGAACACTGAAGCTTTCTTT.

The sample holds a few counts of this clone. V usage is TRBV20-1 and J usage is TRBJ1-1; D is undetermined. The CDR3 has 11 residues. CDR1 is DFQATT, CDR2 SNEGSKA, per germline (reference sequence). The V end lost 6 bases, the J end lost 7 bases, and 12 bases lay between the germline ends. The DNA of the CDR3 is TGCAGTGCCCTTGCGGGATATGAAGCTTTCTTT. It specifies CSALAGYEAFF.

This clone was seen more than once but under ten times. The chain uses TRBV6-5 and TRBJ1-1; D ambiguous. V lost 3 bases and J 6 bases, leaving 11 bases between the germline ends. Germline CDR1 and CDR2: MNHEY and SVGAGI. The CDR3 runs to 13 residues. The CDR3 nucleotides are TGTGCCAGCAGTTATGGGGAATGGTCTGAAGCTTTCTTT. It encodes CASSYGEWSEAFF.

There are a few counts of this clone. The chain employs TRBV10-3 and TRBJ2-1, with a possible D match to TRBD2 (5 bases). The CDR3 consists of 16 residues. Germline V gene lookup returns CDR1 ENHRY and CDR2 SYGVKD. Trimming left V 6 bases short and J 1 base short, with 16 bases between. The CDR3 sequence: CAISDTGLRSYNEQFF. The CDR3 DNA reads TGTGCCATCAGCGATACGGGGTTAAGGTCCTACAATGAGCAGTTCTTC.